This T cell receptor (beta chain) emerged from a study of shared clonotypes between healthy human individuals. Study-wide context: Donors had three CD4 naive, three CD4 memory, two CD8 naive and one CD8 memory plate apiece. Study outcomes and limitations: Donors were few, which limited the genetic and exposure-history diversity represented.

Positive CCR7 selection of CD45RO-negative cells yielded the naive CD8 cells, and terminally differentiated effector memory CD45RA+ cells were excluded. TCRdb's table, derived via immunoSEQ multiplex PCR, lists solely in-frame clones and lacks some. The sample holds about 2 million clones, 85% to 95% seen once. The germline CDR1 and CDR2 sequences are SGHDT and YYEEEE. V was pared by 4 bases and J by 4 bases, with 7 bases of the junction left unmatched. This CDR3 region has 15 residues. On this clone itself: Its antigen is as yet unknown. Other DNA variants within this sample encode the same CDR3.

Material: naive CD8+ T cells sorted from blood. V is TRBV5-6 and J is TRBJ2-1; 8 nucleotides agree with TRBD1. The clonotype was recovered from a man aged 18 to 35 in good health. The DNA for the CDR3 is TGTGCCAGCAGCGCCGCGGGGACAGGTTACAATGAGCAGTTCTTC. It specifies CASSAAGTGYNEQFF. Drawing the rest from reference TRBV5-6 and TRBJ2-1, the complete variable domain is DAGVTQSPTHLIKTRGQQVTLRCSPKSGHDTVSWYQQALGQGPQFIFQYYEEEERQRGNFPDRFSGHQFPNYSSELNVNALLLGDSALYLCASSAAGTGYNEQFFGPGTRLTVL.